This TCR beta chain was captured in a study of graft-versus-host responses after intestinal transplantation. Study context: Among the recipients, transplants were multivisceral, liver-intestinal, or isolated intestinal. Each recipient received anti-thymocyte globulin induction, then tacrolimus and steroids for around three years.

Sequencing was performed with immunoSEQ multiplex PCR; in TCRdb, only in-frame clones are kept and a portion is missing. This sample has some 120,000 clones; 85% to 95% occur once, and the top ten carry about 0.2%. CDR3 length: 11 amino acids. Germline loops: CDR1 SGHRS, CDR2 YFSETQ. V was pared by 6 bases and J by 5 bases, with 8 bases between. Study-wide findings and caveats: Within the allografts of patients who had graft-donor T cell macrochimerism, graft-versus-host to host-versus-graft clonal ratios were high.

For this clone: The target antigen is unknown.

The rearrangement joins TRBV5-1 to TRBJ2-5; D is undetermined. Sequences were derived from unstimulated CD4+ T cells sorted from spleen or lymph node cells, sampled before transplant. The sequence came from a human donor who was the organ donor for an intestinal transplant. This chain's CDR3 is CASMIGETQYF. In DNA form, the CDR3 reads TGCGCCAGCATGATCGGGGAGACCCAGTACTTC.